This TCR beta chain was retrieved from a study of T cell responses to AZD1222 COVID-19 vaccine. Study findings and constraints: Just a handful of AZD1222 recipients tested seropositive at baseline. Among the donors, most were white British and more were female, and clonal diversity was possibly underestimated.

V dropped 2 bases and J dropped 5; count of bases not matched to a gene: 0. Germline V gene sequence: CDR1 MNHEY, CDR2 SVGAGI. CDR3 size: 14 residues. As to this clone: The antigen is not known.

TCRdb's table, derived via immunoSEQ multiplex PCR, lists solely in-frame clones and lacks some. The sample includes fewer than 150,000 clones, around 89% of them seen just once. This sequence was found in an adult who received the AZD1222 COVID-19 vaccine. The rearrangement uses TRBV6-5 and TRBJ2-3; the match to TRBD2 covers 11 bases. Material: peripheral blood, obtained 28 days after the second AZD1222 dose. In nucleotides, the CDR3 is TGTGCCAGCAGTTACGGACTAGCGGGAGATACGCAGTATTTT. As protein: CASSYGLAGDTQYF.